The entry below describes one T cell receptor (beta chain). No antigen is known for it. The data derive from a study of CD8 T cells in Susac syndrome. Study-wide results and caveats: As acknowledged by the study, its TCR sequencing and HLA analysis included a relatively small number of individuals.

Per germline, CDR1 GTSNPN and CDR2 SVGIG (reference sequence). The CDR3 runs to 14 residues. Trimming pared 0 bases from V and 3 bases from J, leaving 12 bases between. Reverse transcription of roughly 0.5 to 1 ug RNA was carried out with random hexamers. One entry per CDR3 protein, called by TCRdb with MiXCR from the immunoSEQ multiplex PCR reads. The repertoire consists of some 450,000 distinct CDR3 sequences, with around 85% occurring once and the leading ten covering about 0.12%. Sequencing of TCR beta was undertaken in CD8+ and CD4+ T cells derived from blood. The source material was CD8+ T cells from PBMCs. The clonotype originates from a human donor with multiple sclerosis. This sequence joins TRBV30 and TRBJ2-7; D unresolved. In DNA, the CDR3 is TGTGCCTGGAGTGTACAGCGTGAAGGCTACGAGCAGTACTTC. Translated, it gives CAWSVQREGYEQYF.